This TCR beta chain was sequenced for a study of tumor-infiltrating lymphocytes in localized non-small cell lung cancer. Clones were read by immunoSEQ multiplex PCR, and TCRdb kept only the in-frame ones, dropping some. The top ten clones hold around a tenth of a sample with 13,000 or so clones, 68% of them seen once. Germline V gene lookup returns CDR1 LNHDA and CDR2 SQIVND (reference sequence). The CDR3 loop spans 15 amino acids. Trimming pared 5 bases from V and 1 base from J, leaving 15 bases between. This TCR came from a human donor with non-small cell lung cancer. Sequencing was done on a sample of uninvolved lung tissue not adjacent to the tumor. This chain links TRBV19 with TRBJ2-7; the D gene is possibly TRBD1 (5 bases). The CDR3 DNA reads TGTGCCAGTAGTTACGACAGCCAGACTTCCTACGAGCAGTACTTC. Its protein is CASSYDSQTSYEQYF.